The entry that follows covers one T cell receptor (beta chain) sequence. Its antigen remains unidentified. Both 60 Vbeta primers and 13 Jbeta primers went into the PCR. The table came from immunoSEQ multiplex PCR; TCRdb's copy has only in-frame clones and leaves some out. The data contain tens of thousands of clones, 75% to 85% of them seen just once; the ten biggest clones take up around 3.2%. This sample is part of a study of cytomegalovirus exposure and HLA in healthy donors. Study in general: Falling in the Caucasian-associated ancestry cluster were about 80% of 350 to 400 genotyped donors.

Study-level findings and limits: Researchers had no immune exposure information except CMV serostatus available. As confirmed in vitro, three CMV-associated chains were specific for CMV antigens.

From germline, CDR1 is SGHNT and CDR2 YYREEE (reference sequence). Trimming took off 1 base at V and 4 bases at J, with 11 bases between the two ends. The CDR3 length is 14 residues. This chain connects TRBV5-4 to TRBJ2-5, with TRBD1 as a possible D gene (5 bases). The source is a man aged 45 to 65 in good health and CMV-seropositive. The specimen was PBMCs. The CDR3 protein is CASSLRVGLETQYF. The CDR3 nucleotides read TGTGCCAGCAGCTTGAGAGTGGGGCTAGAGACCCAGTACTTC.